This T cell receptor (beta chain) was identified during a study of response to subunit inactivated influenza vaccine. Study-level results: There was a suggestion from the authors that each seasonal influenza vaccination recruits few new T cells.

V lost 4 bases, J lost 7 bases, and 6 bases stayed unmatched. Germline-derived CDR1 and CDR2 are SGDLS and YYNGEE. This CDR3 region has 15 residues. TCRdb ran MiXCR on the RT-PCR reads and lists one entry per CDR3 protein. Of under 850,000 distinct CDR3 sequences listed, around a sixth were seen once; the top ten hold roughly 11%. This clonotype has more than one count but fewer than ten. The antigen is not known. The starting material was PBMCs from blood, obtained around 5 days after vaccination. V and J are TRBV9 and TRBJ2-2; 11 bases are shared with TRBD1. The sequence was collected from a man aged 50 to 60 who received an inactivated influenza vaccine. The chain's CDR3 is CASSTGQGAIGELFF. CDR3 coding DNA: TGTGCCAGCAGCACTGGACAGGGGGCCATCGGGGAGCTGTTTTTT.